These 10 T cell receptor beta chains came from one sample sequenced in a study of cytomegalovirus exposure and HLA in healthy donors (dated by TCRdb to about 2017). Libraries were constructed by the immunoSEQ multiplex PCR assay. The multiplex PCR relied on a mix of 60 forward primers for TCR Vbeta segments and 13 reverse primers for TCR Jbeta segments. TCRdb mirrors the immuneACCESS table, restricted to in-frame sequences. Some clones are absent from its copies; in checked studies, under half trace to an unresolved V gene, and the reason for the others is unknown. For this sample there are approximately 87,000 clones; about 76% appear just once. Roughly 4% of the sample is in the top ten clones. Material for sequencing was PBMCs. The receptors here all came from an older woman in good health and CMV-seropositive.

The rearrangement uses TRBV7-9 and TRBJ1-4; maybe TRBD1 (6 bases). CDR3 length equals 14 residues. Germline CDR1 SEHNR, CDR2 FQNEAQ (reference sequence). Trimming took 6 bases from V and 4 from J, leaving 12 bases between them. The CDR3 spells CASSAGGNNEKLFF. The CDR3 DNA sequence: TGTGCCAGCAGTGCTGGGGGCAATAATGAAAAACTGTTTTTT.

The rearrangement links TRBV14 to TRBJ2-5, with TRBD2 as a possible D gene (6 bases). The CDR3 is 14 amino acids. Trimming removed 3 bases from V and 7 bases from J, with 15 bases in between. Germline lookup yields CDR1 SGHDN and CDR2 FVKESK. The DNA for the CDR3 is TGTGCCAGCAGCCACTCGGGACTCTCAGGGACCCAGTACTTC. Translated, it gives CASSHSGLSGTQYF.

The chain is built from TRBV18 and TRBJ1-4; 8 nucleotides align to TRBD1. CDR1 is KGHSH and CDR2 is LQKENI in the germline V gene. V trimming: 6 bases; J trimming: 5 bases; junction bases outside the gene matches: 11. CDR3 length: 16 residues. The CDR3 loop reads CASSEGQGSNNEKLFF. CDR3 DNA: TGTGCCAGCTCCGAAGGACAGGGATCAAACAATGAAAAACTGTTTTTT.

V gene TRBV5-5 combines with J gene TRBJ1-2; 8 bases map to TRBD1. The length of the CDR3 is 17 residues. V was clipped by 0 bases and J by 4 bases; unmatched bases: 11. Looked up from germline, CDR1 is SGHKS and CDR2 is YYEKEE (reference sequence). CDR3 protein: CASSLDRGTTWGYGYTF. CDR3 DNA: TGTGCCAGCAGCTTGGACAGGGGGACAACTTGGGGCTATGGCTACACCTTC. The variable domain in full, completed from reference TRBV5-5 and TRBJ1-2, reads DAGVTQSPTHLIKTRGQQVTLRCSPISGHKSVSWYQQVLGQGPQFIFQYYEKEERGRGNFPDRFSARQFPNYSSELNVNALLLGDSALYLCASSLDRGTTWGYGYTFGSGTRLTVV.

This chain joins TRBV6-1 and TRBJ1-2; D not resolved. CDR1 and CDR2 from the germline V gene are MNHNS and SASEGT. V lost 2 bases and J 6 bases, leaving 16 bases between the germline ends. The CDR3 is 15 amino acids. The CDR3 region has the DNA TGTGCCAGCAGTGAAAGCGGAGGGCAATTCGATGGCTACACCTTC. Translated: CASSESGGQFDGYTF.

For the CDR3, the DNA is TGTGCCAGCAGTTACTCGGTGGGAGGGAAAAACATTCAGTACTTC. Amino acids: CASSYSVGGKNIQYF. The chain has TRBV6-5 and TRBJ2-4; 7 nucleotides match TRBD2. Germline trimming cut 0 bases from V and 4 bases from J; bases unmatched to any gene: 3. Germline V gene data show CDR1 as MNHEY and CDR2 as SVGAGI. The CDR3 runs to 15 residues.

There are a few counts of this clone. The rearrangement uses TRBV21-1 and TRBJ2-7; the DNA was not used to check the table's D call, TRBD2. TRBV21-1 is designated a pseudogene. This CDR3 region has 11 residues. CDR3 nucleotide sequence: TGTGCCAGCAGCAAGGGGGGCGAGCAGTACTTC. This encodes CASSKGGEQYF.

This clone showed up just a few times. This chain uses TRBV19 with TRBJ1-1; tentatively, D is TRBD1 (5 bases). The CDR3 totals 13 residues. V was clipped by 7 bases and J by 6 bases, with 15 bases between them. In germline, CDR1 is LNHDA, CDR2 SQIVND (reference sequence). Written as DNA, the CDR3 is TGTGCCAGTACTTTCGGGGGTTGGGCTGAAGCTTTCTTT. Translating gives CASTFGGWAEAFF.

This clone showed up just a few times. Here the CDR3 reads CASSSRREAVGEQFF. CDR3 nucleotides: TGTGCCAGTAGCTCCCGGCGGGAGGCGGTGGGTGAGCAGTTCTTC. The J gene is TRBJ2-1, the V gene TRBV19; 8 bases agree with TRBD2. The CDR3 spans 15 residues. Germline-derived CDR1 and CDR2 are LNHDA and SQIVND (reference sequence). J lost 9 bases, V lost 6 bases, and 13 bases had no gene match.

The chain carries TRBV28 and TRBJ1-3; tentative D call: TRBD1 (5 bases). CDR3 length: 14 residues. Trimming removed 7 bases from V and 4 bases from J, with 14 bases in between. Germline lookup yields CDR1 MDHEN and CDR2 SYDVKM. CDR3 DNA sequence: TGTGCCAGCACTACCCCAGGGAACGGAAACACCATATATTTT. Encoded protein: CASTTPGNGNTIYF.